One sample yielded the 21 T cell receptor beta chains listed below, sequenced in a study of vaccination effects on CD4 cells after COVID-19. Profiling relied on immunoSEQ multiplex PCR, and the TCRdb table lists in-frame clones only, not all of them. The sample holds 55,000 to 90,000 clones, over 60% seen once. Before any sequencing was done, the ViraFEST assay used viral peptide pools to expand antigen-specific CD4+ T cells. Having been cultured for roughly 10 days, the cells underwent CD4+ T cell isolation. This individual contracted SARS-CoV-2 between March and December 2020, as verified by PCR. No antigens are known for them. The sample consisted of CD4+ T cells from PBMCs cultured with HIV peptides, taken before COVID-19 vaccination. The subset here: HIV-1 Nef peptide pool negative control/reference culture. The receptors derive from a human donor who had a prior SARS-CoV-2 infection.

This clone was observed a few times. This chain links TRBV27 with TRBJ2-1, with 8 bases identical to TRBD2. Germline loops: CDR1 MNHEY, CDR2 SMNVEV (reference sequence). The CDR3 is made up of 13 amino acids. Trimming at V came to 7 bases and at J to 7 bases, leaving 6 bases not matched to a gene. CDR3 sequence reads: CASKLADGNEQFF. For the CDR3, the DNA is TGTGCCAGCAAACTAGCGGACGGGAATGAGCAGTTCTTC.

The chain links TRBV6-5 to TRBJ1-1, with D maybe TRBD1 (6 bases). The CDR3 covers 15 residues. V was shortened by 0 bases and J by 2 bases, with 10 bases between the two germline ends. Germline CDR1 reads MNHEY; CDR2 reads SVGAGI. The CDR3 nucleotides read TGTGCCAGCAGTTACTCGAACAGGGATAACACTGAAGCTTTCTTT. This codes for CASSYSNRDNTEAFF.

This chain connects TRBV10-3 to TRBJ2-1; 7 bases align to TRBD1. The germline CDR1 and CDR2 sequences are ENHRY and SYGVKD. V lost 10 bases, J lost 5 bases, and 5 bases stayed unmatched. The CDR3 has 12 amino acids. The CDR3 reads CATYRGDNEQFF. CDR3 bases: TGTGCCACCTACAGGGGTGACAATGAGCAGTTCTTC.

CDR3 coding DNA: TGTGCCAGTAGTGTAACTAGCGGGCTGGTTCTCGAGCAGTACTTC. As protein: CASSVTSGLVLEQYF. The chain combines TRBV19 with TRBJ2-7, with 9 bases that match TRBD2. The CDR3 runs to 15 residues. Unmatched junction bases numbered 11, after V lost 5 bases and J lost 6 bases. CDR1 is LNHDA and CDR2 is SQIVND in the germline V gene (reference sequence).

This clone was picked up a small number of times. The chain couples TRBV27 to TRBJ2-7; D ambiguous. V shed 4 bases and J shed 3 bases, with 16 bases lying between them. CDR3 size: 15 residues. Germline V CDR1 and CDR2: MNHEY, SMNVEV (reference sequence). CDR3 coding DNA: TGTGCCAGCAGTTCCACGTTCGCCCCTTACTACGAGCAGTACTTC. This gives the protein CASSSTFAPYYEQYF.

This chain uses TRBV11-2 with TRBJ2-1; D unclear. Germline loops: CDR1 SGHAT, CDR2 FQNNGV. The CDR3 sequence is 14 residues long. V lost 1 base and J lost 7, with 11 bases in between. DNA of the CDR3: TGTGCCAGCAGCTTAGTTGTGGACCTTAATGAGCAGTTCTTC. Translating gives CASSLVVDLNEQFF. The entire variable domain, with the rest obtained from reference TRBV11-2 and TRBJ2-1, is as follows: EAGVAQSPRYKIIEKRQSVAFWCNPISGHATLYWYQQILGQGPKLLIQFQNNGVVDDSQLPKDRFSAERLKGVDSTLKIQPAKLEDSAVYLCASSLVVDLNEQFFGPGTRLTVL.

The chain recombines TRBV5-4 with TRBJ2-2, with 11 bases matching TRBD2. Germline CDR1 is SGHNT and CDR2 is YYREEE (reference sequence). CDR3 size: 16 residues. The trim removed 4 bases at V and 1 base at J, leaving 3 bases unmatched. The CDR3 coding sequence is TGTGCCAGCAGCAAGGGACTAGCGGAGAACACCGGGGAGCTGTTTTTT. Translating it yields CASSKGLAENTGELFF.

V is TRBV21-1 and J is TRBJ1-6; TRBD1, the D gene given by the table, was not confirmed from the DNA. TRBV21-1 is deemed a pseudogene. CDR3 length: 16 residues. As DNA, the CDR3 is TGTGCCAGAAACCTCTCCGGGACAAGATATAATTCACCCCTCCACTTT. It is translated as CARNLSGTRYNSPLHF.

This CDR3 reads CASWDPGGNTIYF. The CDR3 DNA sequence: TGTGCCAGCTGGGACCCCGGAGGAAACACCATATATTTT. V gene TRBV6-5 combines with J gene TRBJ1-3; TRBD1 is a possible D gene (5 bases). Trimming took off 8 bases at V and 4 bases at J, with 12 bases between the two ends. The CDR3 has 13 amino acids. The germline V gene has CDR1 MNHEY and CDR2 SVGAGI.

The V call is TRBV7-9, the J call TRBJ2-3; 12 bases agree with TRBD2. V was clipped by 5 bases and J by 11 bases; unmatched bases: 14. Germline CDR1 reads SEHNR; CDR2 reads FQNEAQ (reference sequence). The CDR3 loop spans 16 amino acids. CDR3 in amino acids: CASSPGLAGIPYGQYF. CDR3 DNA: TGTGCCAGCAGCCCCGGACTAGCGGGGATCCCGTATGGGCAGTATTTT.

This rearrangement joins TRBV7-3 to TRBJ1-2, with D unresolved. This CDR3 has 15 residues. Per the germline V gene, CDR1 is SGHTA and CDR2 is FQGTGA. The germline V and J ends were trimmed by 2 bases and 2 bases, with 12 bases remaining between them. This chain's CDR3 is CASSLSGYMNYGYTF. In DNA form, the CDR3 reads TGTGCCAGCAGCTTATCGGGGTATATGAACTATGGCTACACCTTC.

The gene calls are TRBV24-1 and TRBJ2-3, with TRBD2 as a possible D gene (5 bases). The CDR3 spans 13 residues. Germline loops: CDR1 KGHDR, CDR2 SFDVKD. V dropped 9 bases and J dropped 2 bases, with 11 bases sitting between them. CDR3 amino acids: CATEGYVTDTQYF. CDR3 bases: TGTGCCACCGAGGGCTATGTCACAGATACGCAGTATTTT.

The CDR3 nucleotides are TGTGCCAGCAGCCCCCACAGGGATACGCAGTATTTT. Translation gives CASSPHRDTQYF. The gene calls are TRBV3-1 (or the pseudogene TRBV3-2) and TRBJ2-3; D perhaps matches TRBD1 (5 bases). This CDR3 comprises 12 residues. Germline CDR1 is LGHDT and CDR2 is YNNKEL (reference sequence). V was clipped by 4 bases and J by 6 bases, with 8 bases between them.

The genes are TRBV18 and TRBJ2-7; 11 bases map to TRBD2. The CDR3 loop spans 15 amino acids. The germline CDR1 and CDR2 sequences are KGHSH and LQKENI. The junction had 4 bases not matched to a gene; V was cut back by 2 bases and J by 4 bases. The CDR3 sequence is CASSPRVAGGYEQYF. The CDR3 coding sequence is TGTGCCAGCTCACCAAGGGTAGCGGGAGGGTACGAGCAGTACTTC.

This clone has only one observation. CDR3: CASSQEGLAGAREQYF. The CDR3 bases are TGTGCCAGCAGCCAAGAGGGACTAGCGGGAGCACGGGAGCAGTACTTC. This rearrangement joins TRBV4-2 to TRBJ2-7; 14 positions match TRBD2. V trimming: 0 bases; J trimming: 7 bases; junction bases outside the gene matches: 5. Germline-derived CDR1 and CDR2 are LGHNA and YNFKEQ. CDR3 length: 16 residues.

This chain uses TRBV5-1 with TRBJ1-3, with D maybe TRBD1 (5 bases). The V gene lost 3 bases and the J gene lost 1 base, with 14 bases spanning the gap. Germline CDR1 SGHRS, CDR2 YFSETQ. The CDR3 length is 16 residues. This chain's CDR3 is CASSWGTRGSGNTIYF. CDR3 sequence (DNA): TGCGCCAGCAGCTGGGGGACCCGCGGGTCTGGAAACACCATATATTTT. The whole variable domain, filled in from reference TRBV5-1 and TRBJ1-3, reads KAGVTQTPRYLIKTRGQQVTLSCSPISGHRSVSWYQQTPGQGLQFLFEYFSETQRNKGNFPGRFSGRQFSNSRSEMNVSTLELGDSALYLCASSWGTRGSGNTIYFGEGSWLTVV.

The rearrangement joins TRBV6-2 or TRBV6-3 to TRBJ1-4, with 8 bases that match TRBD1. Losses at the gene ends were 2 bases for V and 8 bases for J; bases not matched to a gene: 7. CDR1 and CDR2 from the germline V gene are MNHEY and SVGEGT. This CDR3 comprises 15 residues. CDR3 sequence: CASSYEAGGGEKLFF. The CDR3 DNA sequence: TGTGCCAGCAGTTACGAGGCAGGGGGCGGGGAAAAACTGTTTTTT.

The V gene is TRBV6-5, the J gene TRBJ2-7; D not certain. V was cut by 5 bases and J by 6 bases, with 14 bases left in between. Germline V gives CDR1 MNHEY, CDR2 SVGAGI. This CDR3 spans 13 amino acids. The CDR3 region has the DNA TGTGCCAGCAGTAGGTACTCCCGAAGCGAGCAGTACTTC. Protein product: CASSRYSRSEQYF.

By share, this clone ranks as medium-sized. V gene TRBV3-1 (or the pseudogene TRBV3-2) combines with J gene TRBJ2-2; D tentatively reads TRBD1 or TRBD2 (5 bases each). Deletions cut 0 bases from V and 4 bases from J, with 12 bases between. The CDR3 has 16 amino acids. Looked up from germline, CDR1 is LGHDT and CDR2 is YNNKEL (reference sequence). CDR3 sequence reads: CASSQDWGSSTGELFF. In DNA form, the CDR3 reads TGTGCCAGCAGCCAAGATTGGGGGTCCAGCACCGGGGAGCTGTTTTTT.

This sequence joins TRBV5-1 and TRBJ1-1, with D maybe TRBD1 (6 bases). The CDR3 consists of 14 residues. Germline V gene lookup returns CDR1 SGHRS and CDR2 YFSETQ. Trimming pared 3 bases from V and 0 bases from J, leaving 9 bases between. CDR3 nucleotides: TGCGCCAGCAGCTCTGGACAGTTGAACACTGAAGCTTTCTTT. This encodes CASSSGQLNTEAFF.

The chain employs TRBV7-9 and TRBJ1-5; no definite D call. Trimming cost V 0 bases and J 4 bases, with 7 bases left between them. The length of the CDR3 is 14 residues. CDR1 is SEHNR, CDR2 FQNEAQ, per germline (reference sequence). CDR3: CASSLASQNQPQHF. The DNA of the CDR3 is TGTGCCAGCAGCTTAGCGAGCCAGAATCAGCCCCAGCATTTT.